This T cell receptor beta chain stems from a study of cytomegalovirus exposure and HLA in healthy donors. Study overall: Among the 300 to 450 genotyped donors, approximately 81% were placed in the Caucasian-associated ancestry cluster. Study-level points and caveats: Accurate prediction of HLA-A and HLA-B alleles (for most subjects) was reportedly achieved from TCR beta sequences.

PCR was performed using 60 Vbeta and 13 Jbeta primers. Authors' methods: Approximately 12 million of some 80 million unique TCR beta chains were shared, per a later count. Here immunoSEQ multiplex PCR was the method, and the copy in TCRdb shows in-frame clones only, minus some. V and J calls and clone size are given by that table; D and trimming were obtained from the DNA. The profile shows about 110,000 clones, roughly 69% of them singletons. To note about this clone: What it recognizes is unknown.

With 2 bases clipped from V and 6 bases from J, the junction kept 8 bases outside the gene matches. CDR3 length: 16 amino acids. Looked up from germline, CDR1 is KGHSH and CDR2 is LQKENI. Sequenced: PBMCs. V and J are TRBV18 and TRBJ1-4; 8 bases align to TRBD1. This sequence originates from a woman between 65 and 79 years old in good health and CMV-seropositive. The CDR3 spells CASSPLFRGLDEKLFF. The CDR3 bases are TGTGCCAGCTCACCATTATTCAGGGGGCTAGATGAAAAACTGTTTTTT. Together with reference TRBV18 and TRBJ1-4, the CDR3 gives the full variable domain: NAGVMQNPRHLVRRRGQEARLRCSPMKGHSHVYWYRQLPEEGLKFMVYLQKENIIDESGMPKERFSAEFPKEGPSILRIQQVVRGDSAAYFCASSPLFRGLDEKLFFGSGTQLSVL.